This T cell receptor (beta chain) was profiled in a study of T cells in Graves' hyperthyroidism and ophthalmopathy. TCR beta CDR3 regions were amplified from RNA transcripts. First-round RT-PCR targeting the TCR CDR3 was performed with the HTBI primer set. Via MiXCR, TCRdb re-called the multiplex PCR reads, giving one row per CDR3 protein. The sample includes hundreds of thousands of distinct CDR3 sequences, roughly a sixth of them seen just once. There are a few counts of this clonotype. The sequence derives from a woman aged 50 to 60 with Graves' hyperthyroidism that later progressed to Graves' ophthalmopathy. The sequenced sample consisted of blood.

The CDR3 DNA is TGCGCCAGCAGCTTGTGGGGGAATAATAATGAAAAACTGTTTTTT. Protein: CASSLWGNNNEKLFF. V is TRBV5-1 and J is TRBJ1-4, with D maybe TRBD1 (5 bases). V was pared by 1 base and J by 4 bases, with 11 bases between. Germline-derived CDR1 and CDR2 are SGHRS and YFSETQ. The CDR3 consists of 15 residues.